The present entry profiles one T cell receptor beta chain with its context. The data originate from a study of shared clonotypes between healthy human individuals. This CDR3 region has 15 residues. The germline V gene encodes CDR1 SGHTA and CDR2 FQGNSA. V lost 5 bases, J lost 3 bases, and 16 bases lay in between. Original handling: Junction-only immunoSEQ data arrived without quality scores, meaning filtering differed. Sequenced by immunoSEQ multiplex PCR; TCRdb stores in-frame clones only, minus some. That table supplies the V and J calls and clone size; D and trimming were determined from the DNA. The sample records about 2,500,000 clones, around nine tenths being singletons.

This receptor was taken from a man aged 18 to 29 in good health. Sequencing was carried out using naive CD4+ T cells sorted from blood. Subset defined: CD45RA+ positively selected. This rearrangement joins TRBV7-2 to TRBJ1-1, with a tentative D call TRBD1 (6 bases). The DNA of the CDR3 is TGTGCCAGCAGCCTAGTAGGGGGGACGTACACTGAAGCTTTCTTT. Protein: CASSLVGGTYTEAFF.